This TCR beta chain emerged from a study of blood T cells in healthy people across ages. A second PCR, run for about 7 to 11 cycles, used a sample-barcoded 5' primer plus a J-beta primer mix. MiXCR, applied by TCRdb to the 5' RACE reads, yields one record per CDR3 protein. The sample lists hundreds of thousands of distinct CDR3 sequences; approximately 44% were seen once. After removal of 5 bases from V and 4 bases from J, the junction contained 6 bases not matched to a gene. CDR1 is SSHAT and CDR2 is FNYEAQ in the germline V gene (reference sequence). The CDR3 has 14 residues. The sequenced sample was blood. This TCR derives from a man between 60 and 70 years old in good health. The chain employs TRBV7-7 and TRBJ2-5; 8 bases match TRBD1. The CDR3 loop reads CASSPWTGRETQYF. The DNA for the CDR3 is TGTGCCAGCAGCCCGTGGACAGGGAGAGAGACCCAGTACTTC.